These 25 T cell receptor beta chains were all obtained from the same sample, sequenced in a study of blood T cell repertoires in COVID-19. The assay was immunoSEQ multiplex PCR, and TCRdb's table has in-frame clones only and misses some. The sample lists about 330,000 clones, more than 85% occurring once. Input material: PBMCs or T cells enriched from blood (not recorded which). Receptors were obtained from a woman aged 25-40 years who had recovered from COVID-19.

J is TRBJ1-1 and V is TRBV29-1; 7 bases agree with TRBD1. The V gene's germline CDR1 is SQVTM and CDR2 ANQGSEA. Trimming took 7 bases from V and 5 from J; bases not matched to a gene: 10. This CDR3 is built from 13 residues. The CDR3 sequence is CSAQGDSKTEAFF. The CDR3 region has the DNA TGCAGCGCTCAGGGGGATTCGAAAACTGAAGCTTTCTTT.

This rearrangement joins TRBV18 to TRBJ1-1; 7 nucleotides line up with TRBD1. The V and J ends lost 5 bases and 3 bases, in that order; junction bases with no gene match: 6. This CDR3 has 14 residues. Germline loops: CDR1 KGHSH, CDR2 LQKENI. CDR3 sequence: CASSSSDRDTEAFF. DNA for the CDR3: TGTGCCAGCTCATCCTCCGACAGGGACACTGAAGCTTTCTTT.

The rearrangement links TRBV6-5 to TRBJ2-1, with 10 bases matching TRBD2. CDR1 MNHEY and CDR2 SVGAGI come from the germline V gene. J was trimmed by 8 bases and V by 6 bases; bases with no gene match: 7. This CDR3 comprises 14 residues. The DNA of the CDR3 is TGTGCCAGCAGCGTTGGTCTAGCGGGGGATGAGCAGTTCTTC. This gives the protein CASSVGLAGDEQFF.

The rearrangement uses TRBV5-4 and TRBJ1-5; 7 positions agree with TRBD1. The germline V gene encodes CDR1 SGHNT and CDR2 YYREEE (reference sequence). V lost 3 bases and J lost 0; bases outside the gene matches: 15. This CDR3 contains 19 residues. CDR3 nucleotide sequence: TGTGCCAGCAGCTGGGGTACGACAGGGCGAGGATATAGCAATCAGCCCCAGCATTTT. Protein product: CASSWGTTGRGYSNQPQHF.

The V and J genes are TRBV6-6 and TRBJ2-7; unclear D gene. The length of the CDR3 is 13 residues. Trimming took 7 bases from V and 3 from J, leaving 13 bases between them. Germline lookup yields CDR1 MNHNY and CDR2 SVGAGI (reference sequence). CDR3 bases: TGTGCCAGCACCCTCCCCCCCCTCTACGAGCAGTACTTC. It encodes CASTLPPLYEQYF.

This chain links TRBV18 with TRBJ2-7, with D perhaps matching TRBD1 (6 bases). The germline gives CDR1 KGHSH, CDR2 LQKENI. V lost 1 base, J lost 3 bases, and 10 bases lay in between. The CDR3 runs to 14 residues. CDR3 coding DNA: TGTGCCAGCTCACCACGGGACAAAATCTACGAGCAGTACTTC. Protein sequence: CASSPRDKIYEQYF.

The chain joins TRBV5-1 to TRBJ2-5, with 8 bases fitting TRBD2. Unmatched junction bases numbered 2, after V lost 0 bases and J lost 4 bases. CDR1 and CDR2 (germline): SGHRS, YFSETQ. The CDR3 covers 14 residues. The chain's CDR3 is CASSLGTSLETQYF. For the CDR3, the DNA is TGCGCCAGCAGCTTGGGGACTAGCTTAGAGACCCAGTACTTC.

This sequence joins TRBV24-1 and TRBJ1-2; TRBD1 matches 9 bases. J lost 5 bases, V lost 4 bases, and 7 bases had no gene match. Germline V gives CDR1 KGHDR, CDR2 SFDVKD. CDR3 size: 15 residues. The CDR3 DNA follows: TGTGCCACCAGTGACAGACAGGGGGATTTGTATGGCTACACCTTC. This translates into CATSDRQGDLYGYTF.

The chain employs TRBV2 and TRBJ1-3, with a tentative D call TRBD1 (6 bases). CDR1 is SNHLY and CDR2 is FYNNEI in the germline V gene. V lost 1 base and J 0 bases, leaving 7 bases between the germline ends. This CDR3 spans 15 amino acids. This chain's CDR3 is CASSEGTVSGNTIYF. In nucleotides, the CDR3 is TGTGCCAGCAGTGAAGGGACAGTCTCTGGAAACACCATATATTTT.

The rearrangement links TRBV4-2 to TRBJ2-1; 9 nucleotides line up with TRBD1. In germline, CDR1 is LGHNA, CDR2 YNFKEQ. V shed 1 base and J 7 bases; nucleotides not matched to a gene: 5. There are 15 residues in the CDR3. The CDR3 bases are TGTGCCAGCAGCCAAGGTGACAGGGGGTTTAATGAGCAGTTCTTC. This codes for CASSQGDRGFNEQFF.

The V call is TRBV29-1, the J call TRBJ2-7; 7 bases are a match to TRBD1. CDR1 and CDR2 (germline): SQVTM, ANQGSEA. V gave up 4 bases and J gave up 0 bases; unmatched junction bases: 3. This CDR3 has 13 amino acids. CDR3 DNA: TGCAGCGTTGTGACAGGGAGCTCCTACGAGCAGTACTTC. Amino acid sequence: CSVVTGSSYEQYF.

This chain links TRBV28 with TRBJ2-1; D may be TRBD2 (6 bases). From germline, CDR1 is MDHEN and CDR2 SYDVKM. There are 15 residues in the CDR3. Trimming pared 5 bases from V and 9 bases from J, leaving 20 bases between. The CDR3 nucleotides read TGTGCCAGCAGTCCCCACTTGGGGGGATTCGGTGAGCAGTTCTTC. This gives the protein CASSPHLGGFGEQFF.

This rearrangement joins TRBV7-9 to TRBJ1-2; unclear D gene. The CDR3 consists of 14 residues. Germline lookup yields CDR1 SEHNR and CDR2 FQNEAQ (reference sequence). V lost 1 base, J lost 3 bases, and 9 bases lay in between. The CDR3 coding sequence is TGTGCCAGCAGCTTAGGTGGCGGGTACTATGGCTACACCTTC. Translating it yields CASSLGGGYYGYTF.

The genes are TRBV10-3 and TRBJ1-5; maybe TRBD1 (6 bases). The length of the CDR3 is 15 residues. Germline CDR1 and CDR2: ENHRY and SYGVKD. Trimming took off 2 bases at V and 0 bases at J, with 8 bases between the two ends. The CDR3 sequence is CAISELRGSNQPQHF. The DNA for the CDR3 is TGTGCCATCAGTGAGCTCAGGGGTAGCAATCAGCCCCAGCATTTT.

The chain employs TRBV7-2 and TRBJ2-3; 15 bases fit TRBD2. The CDR3 is 16 residues long. From germline, CDR1 is SGHTA and CDR2 FQGNSA. V shed 5 bases, J shed 5 bases, and the junction held 5 bases outside the gene matches. In nucleotides, the CDR3 is TGTGCCAGCAGCGGACTAGCGGGGGGGGGTATAGATACGCAGTATTTT. Protein: CASSGLAGGGIDTQYF.

V gene TRBV1 combines with J gene TRBJ2-4; the tabulated D call, TRBD2, remains unverified against the DNA. TRBV1 has pseudogene status. This CDR3 contains 17 residues. CDR3 sequence: CTSSLWILAGGRDIQYF. CDR3 nucleotides: TGCACCAGCAGCCTCTGGATACTAGCGGGGGGTAGGGACATTCAGTACTTC.

V and J are TRBV3-1 (or the pseudogene TRBV3-2) and TRBJ2-2; TRBD1 matches at 8 bases. V lost 2 bases, J lost 5 bases, and 4 bases stayed unmatched. The CDR3 extends over 15 amino acids. Germline V gene lookup returns CDR1 LGHDT and CDR2 YNNKEL (reference sequence). The CDR3 is CASSQTGGQTGELFF. The CDR3 nucleotides are TGTGCCAGCAGCCAAACAGGGGGTCAAACCGGGGAGCTGTTTTTT.

The chain employs TRBV11-3 and TRBJ2-2; the match to TRBD2 covers 8 bases. The CDR3 covers 15 residues. Germline V CDR1 and CDR2: SGHNT, YENEEA. The junction had 5 bases not matched to a gene; V was cut back by 5 bases and J by 3 bases. The CDR3 sequence: CASSPGGAYTGELFF. CDR3 in DNA: TGTGCCAGCAGCCCCGGGGGGGCGTACACCGGGGAGCTGTTTTTT.

The chain links TRBV18 to TRBJ2-2; 8 bases match TRBD1. With V trimmed by 2 bases and J by 7 bases, 9 bases remained unmatched. Germline-derived CDR1 and CDR2 are KGHSH and LQKENI. The CDR3 sequence is 16 residues long. DNA of the CDR3: TGTGCCAGCTCACCATCTACCGGACAGGGCCTCGGGGAGCTGTTTTTT. Translated: CASSPSTGQGLGELFF. The variable domain in full, with the rest retrieved from reference TRBV18 and TRBJ2-2, is NAGVMQNPRHLVRRRGQEARLRCSPMKGHSHVYWYRQLPEEGLKFMVYLQKENIIDESGMPKERFSAEFPKEGPSILRIQQVVRGDSAAYFCASSPSTGQGLGELFFGEGSRLTVL.

The chain employs TRBV14 and TRBJ1-5, with D uncertain. CDR3 length: 14 residues. Trimming removed 8 bases at V and 2 bases at J, with 13 bases between. Germline V gene sequence: CDR1 SGHDN, CDR2 FVKESK. The CDR3 bases are TGTGCCAGCCACCCCCCGGAGCGCAATCAGCCCCAGCATTTT. Protein: CASHPPERNQPQHF.

The V gene is TRBV27, the J gene TRBJ1-2, with TRBD1 matching 9 bases. V lost 4 bases, J lost 7 bases, and 7 bases stayed unmatched. The CDR3 is 14 amino acids. Germline CDR1 reads MNHEY; CDR2 reads SMNVEV (reference sequence). The CDR3 region is CASSSLQGASGYTF. The CDR3 nucleotides are TGTGCCAGCAGTTCGCTACAGGGGGCAAGTGGCTACACCTTC.

V and J are TRBV3-1 (or the pseudogene TRBV3-2) and TRBJ2-1; 7 nucleotides agree with TRBD1. The J segment lost 9 bases and the V segment lost 2 bases, leaving 7 bases of the junction unmatched. Germline CDR1 LGHDT, CDR2 YNNKEL (reference sequence). This CDR3 is built from 14 residues. The CDR3, as DNA: TGTGCCAGCAGCCAACAACCTACAGGGGTTGAGCAGTTCTTC. Translation gives CASSQQPTGVEQFF.

The chain joins TRBV19 to TRBJ1-5; 9 bases match TRBD1. The V and J ends lost 4 bases and 4 bases, in that order; junction bases with no gene match: 5. This CDR3 is built from 15 residues. CDR1 is LNHDA and CDR2 is SQIVND in the germline V gene (reference sequence). CDR3 DNA: TGTGCCAGTAGTACGTATGGGACAGGGAATCAGCCCCAGCATTTT. This sequence encodes CASSTYGTGNQPQHF. Looking up the rest from reference TRBV19 and TRBJ1-5 gives the full variable domain: DGGITQSPKYLFRKEGQNVTLSCEQNLNHDAMYWYRQDPGQGLRLIYYSQIVNDFQKGDIAEGYSVSREKKESFPLTVTSAQKNPTAFYLCASSTYGTGNQPQHFGDGTRLSIL.

The chain joins TRBV4-3 to TRBJ1-2, with D maybe TRBD1 (5 bases). Germline assignment: CDR1 LGHNA and CDR2 YSLEER. Deletions cut 0 bases from V and 4 bases from J, with 12 bases between. CDR3 length equals 15 residues. DNA for the CDR3: TGCGCCAGCAGCCAAGACCAAGGGGCGGTCTATGGCTACACCTTC. This translates into CASSQDQGAVYGYTF.

This chain joins TRBV28 and TRBJ1-2, with 10 bases that match TRBD1. The CDR3 is made up of 15 amino acids. After removal of 5 bases from V and 6 bases from J, the junction contained 9 bases not matched to a gene. Germline V lookup: CDR1 MDHEN, CDR2 SYDVKM. The chain's CDR3 is CASSLGGQGNHGYTF. CDR3 sequence (DNA): TGTGCCAGCAGTCTCGGGGGACAGGGGAACCATGGCTACACCTTC.